This entry describes one T cell receptor beta chain. Its specificity is unknown. Every bit of the isolated RNA underwent reverse transcription, so sequencing read expressed TCRB transcripts. Only in-frame clones appear in the TCRdb table, and some are missing; sequencing was by immunoSEQ multiplex PCR. This sample has hundreds of thousands of clones, with around 8.5% found just once. This specimen comes from a study of beta chain features in type 1 diabetes. Study-level findings and limits: Significant though moderate, a shortening of TCRB CDR3s appeared in all four CD4+ subsets of Type 1 diabetes patients.

Trimming stripped 5 bases from V and 5 bases from J, with 24 bases between. The germline V gene encodes CDR1 MNHEY and CDR2 SMNVEV (reference sequence). CDR3 length: 18 residues. The clonotype was recovered from a man aged 25-45 years with type 1 diabetes. The V and J genes are TRBV27 and TRBJ2-2; D unclear. Sequencing was performed on central memory CD4+ T cells from blood. The CDR3 DNA sequence: TGTGCCAGCAGTCCCAAGGTCCAGCGTCTTGTCGGGACCGGGGAGCTGTTTTTT. It codes for CASSPKVQRLVGTGELFF.